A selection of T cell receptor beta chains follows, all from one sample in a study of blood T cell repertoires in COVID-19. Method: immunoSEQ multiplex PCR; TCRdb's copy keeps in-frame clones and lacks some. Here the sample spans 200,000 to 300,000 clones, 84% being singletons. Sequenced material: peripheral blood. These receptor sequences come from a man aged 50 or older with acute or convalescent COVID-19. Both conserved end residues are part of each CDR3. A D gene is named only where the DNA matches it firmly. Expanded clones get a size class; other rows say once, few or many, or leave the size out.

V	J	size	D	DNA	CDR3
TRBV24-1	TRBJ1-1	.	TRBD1	TGTGCCACAGAGACCGACAGGGGATCTCCTGAAGCTTTCTTT	CATETDRGSPEAFF
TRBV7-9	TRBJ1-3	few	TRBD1	TGTGCCAGCAGCCCTGACAGGGGAGGCAGAAACACCATATATTTT	CASSPDRGGRNTIYF
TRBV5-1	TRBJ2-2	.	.	TGCGCCAGCAGCCTGAGTAATTCGAACACCGGGGAGCTGTTTTTT	CASSLSNSNTGELFF
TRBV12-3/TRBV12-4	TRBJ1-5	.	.	TGTGCCAGCAGTACACAGGGCCAGCAGCCCCAGCATTTT	CASSTQGQQPQHF
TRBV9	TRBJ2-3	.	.	TGTGCCAGCAGCGTAGCCGTGGCGGGGGCAAGCACAGATACGCAGTATTTT	CASSVAVAGASTDTQYF
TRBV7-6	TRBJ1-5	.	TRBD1	TGTGCCAGCAGCTTAGGCCCCCGGACAGGGAATCAGCCCCAGCATTTT	CASSLGPRTGNQPQHF
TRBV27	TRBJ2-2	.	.	TGTGCCAGCAGTTTAATGGGGCCAGGGGAGCTGTTTTTT	CASSLMGPGELFF
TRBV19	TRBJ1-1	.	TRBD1	TGTGCCAGTATGGTAGGCAGGGGGCGCGGTGAAGCTTTCTTT	CASMVGRGRGEAFF
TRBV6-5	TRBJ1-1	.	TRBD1	TGTGCCAGCAGATCCAGGGGGCATTCCACTGAAGCTTTCTTT	CASRSRGHSTEAFF
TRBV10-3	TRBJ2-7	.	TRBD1	TGTGCCATCAGTCCGGGACAGGGAACCTACGAGCAGTACTTC	CAISPGQGTYEQYF
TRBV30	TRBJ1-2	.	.	TGTGCCTGGAGTGGCGGCTTCGGGTATGGCTACACCTTC	CAWSGGFGYGYTF
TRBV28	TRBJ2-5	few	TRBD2	TGTGCCAGCAGTTTGAACGGCGGGAGGGCCCAAGAGACCCAGTACTTC	CASSLNGGRAQETQYF
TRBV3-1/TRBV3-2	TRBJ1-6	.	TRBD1	TGTGCCAGCAGCCAAGTCCCGGGACAGGGAATGATGCGATCCCTCCACTTT	CASSQVPGQGMMRSLHF
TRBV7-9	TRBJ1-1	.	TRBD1	TGTGCCAGCAGCTGGGGGACAGGGAACACTGAAGCTTTCTTT	CASSWGTGNTEAFF
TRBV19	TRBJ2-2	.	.	TGTGCCAGTAGTATTCGTCCTACCGGTTTCACCGGGGAGCTGTTTTTT	CASSIRPTGFTGELFF
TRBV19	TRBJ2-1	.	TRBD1	TGTGCCAGTAGTCTACAGGGACAGGACCCCTACAATGAGCAGTTCTTC	CASSLQGQDPYNEQFF
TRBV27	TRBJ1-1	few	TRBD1	TGTGCCAGCAGCCTTGGACAGGGGACGCGGAACACTGAAGCTTTCTTT	CASSLGQGTRNTEAFF
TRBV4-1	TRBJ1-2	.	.	TGCGCCAGCAGCCAAGACGTGAGGGAAGGGAGAGTAACCGGAGGCTACACCTTC	CASSQDVREGRVTGGYTF
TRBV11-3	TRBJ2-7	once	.	TGTGCCAGCAGCTTTGGGGCGGGACTTCACTACGAGCAGTACTTC	CASSFGAGLHYEQYF
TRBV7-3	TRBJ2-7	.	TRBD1	TGTGCCAGCAGCTCCCGGGACAGCCCCTACGAGCAGTACTTC	CASSSRDSPYEQYF
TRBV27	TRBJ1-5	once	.	TGTGCCAGCAGTTTAGAGTCAGGGCCTGGGAGCAATCAGCCCCAGCATTTT	CASSLESGPGSNQPQHF
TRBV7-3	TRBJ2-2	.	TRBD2	TGTGCCAGCAGCTCCCGCGCTGGAGCGGGGGGCACCGGGGAGCTGTTTTTT	CASSSRAGAGGTGELFF
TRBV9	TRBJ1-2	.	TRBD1	TGTGCCAGCAGCGTGGGACAGAAATACACCTTC	CASSVGQKYTF
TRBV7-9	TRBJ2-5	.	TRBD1	TGTGCCAGCAGCTTAGTAGGACAGGGACGTGGAGAGACCCAGTACTTC	CASSLVGQGRGETQYF
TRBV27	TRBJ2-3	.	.	TGTGCCAGCAGCTCAATAGGTGCGGCAGATACGCAGTATTTT	CASSSIGAADTQYF
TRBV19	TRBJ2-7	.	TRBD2	TGTGCCAGTAGTACACTAGCGGGAGGAACCTACGAGCAGTACTTC	CASSTLAGGTYEQYF
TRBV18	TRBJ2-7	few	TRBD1	TGTGCCAGCTCACCGGCGACAGGGACATTCTACGAGCAGTACTTC	CASSPATGTFYEQYF